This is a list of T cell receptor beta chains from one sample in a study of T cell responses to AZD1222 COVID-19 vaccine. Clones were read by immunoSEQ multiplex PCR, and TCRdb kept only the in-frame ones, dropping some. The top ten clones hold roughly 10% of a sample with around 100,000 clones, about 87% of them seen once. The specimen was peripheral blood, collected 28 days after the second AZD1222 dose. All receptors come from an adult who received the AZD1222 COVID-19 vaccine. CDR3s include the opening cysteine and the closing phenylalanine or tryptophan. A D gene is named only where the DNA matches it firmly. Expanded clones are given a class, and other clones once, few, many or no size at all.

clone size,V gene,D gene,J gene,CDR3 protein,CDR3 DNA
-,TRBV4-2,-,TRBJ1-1,CASSQDASAEAFF,TGTGCCAGCAGCCAAGATGCCTCTGCTGAAGCTTTCTTT
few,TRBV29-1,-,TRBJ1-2,CSVRLADGYTF,TGCAGCGTAAGGTTGGCGGATGGCTACACCTTC
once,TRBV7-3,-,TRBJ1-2,CASSSNVQGHGYTF,TGTGCCAGCAGCTCGAACGTACAGGGTCATGGCTACACCTTC
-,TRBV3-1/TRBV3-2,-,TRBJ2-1,CASSLRGPYNEQFF,TGTGCCAGCAGCCTCCGCGGGCCCTACAATGAGCAGTTCTTC
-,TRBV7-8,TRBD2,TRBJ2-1,CASSPGTSGIYNEQFF,TGTGCCAGCAGCCCCGGGACTAGCGGGATTTACAATGAGCAGTTCTTC
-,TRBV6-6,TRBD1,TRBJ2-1,CASSYGQGPYNEQFF,TGTGCCAGCAGTTACGGACAGGGTCCCTACAATGAGCAGTTCTTC
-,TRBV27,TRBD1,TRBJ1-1,CASSLGPGGTEAFF,TGTGCCAGCAGTTTAGGCCCAGGGGGCACTGAAGCTTTCTTT
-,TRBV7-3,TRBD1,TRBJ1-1,CASSATGGDGTEAFF,TGTGCCAGCAGCGCCACAGGGGGAGACGGCACTGAAGCTTTCTTT
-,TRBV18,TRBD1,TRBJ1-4,CASSPGTGDEKLFF,TGTGCCAGCTCACCGGGGACAGGGGATGAAAAACTGTTTTTT
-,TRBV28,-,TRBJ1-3,CASSLWSSFGNTIYF,TGTGCCAGCAGTTTATGGAGCTCCTTCGGAAACACCATATATTTT
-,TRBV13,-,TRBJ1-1,CASSLDPGVGAFF,TGTGCCAGCAGCTTAGACCCAGGGGTGGGGGCTTTCTTT
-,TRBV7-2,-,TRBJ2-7,CASSHDSTSYEQYF,TGTGCCAGCAGCCATGACAGTACCTCCTACGAGCAGTACTTC
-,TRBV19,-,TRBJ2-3,CASSISATHTDTQYF,TGTGCCAGTAGTATTTCGGCTACCCACACAGATACGCAGTATTTT
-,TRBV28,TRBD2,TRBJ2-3,CASSFEASGTVFLDTQYF,TGTGCCAGCAGTTTCGAAGCTAGCGGGACCGTATTTCTGGATACGCAGTATTTT
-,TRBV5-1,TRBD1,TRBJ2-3,CASSKDRGVTDTQYF,TGCGCCAGCAGCAAGGACAGGGGGGTTACAGATACGCAGTATTTT
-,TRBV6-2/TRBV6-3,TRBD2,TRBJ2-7,CASSYLAGPYEQYF,TGTGCCAGCAGTTATTTAGCGGGACCCTACGAGCAGTACTTC
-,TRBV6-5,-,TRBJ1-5,CASSYSLKQPQHF,TGTGCCAGCAGTTACTCCTTAAAGCAGCCCCAGCATTTT
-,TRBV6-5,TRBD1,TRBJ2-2,CASSYSQGAGTGELFF,TGTGCCAGCAGTTACTCGCAGGGGGCAGGCACCGGGGAGCTGTTTTTT
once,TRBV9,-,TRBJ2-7,CASSYLGQTYEQYF,TGTGCCAGCAGCTACCTTGGACAGACCTACGAGCAGTACTTC
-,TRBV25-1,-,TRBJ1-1,CASAPPGGRGTEAFF,TGTGCCAGCGCCCCCCCGGGAGGGAGAGGGACTGAAGCTTTCTTT